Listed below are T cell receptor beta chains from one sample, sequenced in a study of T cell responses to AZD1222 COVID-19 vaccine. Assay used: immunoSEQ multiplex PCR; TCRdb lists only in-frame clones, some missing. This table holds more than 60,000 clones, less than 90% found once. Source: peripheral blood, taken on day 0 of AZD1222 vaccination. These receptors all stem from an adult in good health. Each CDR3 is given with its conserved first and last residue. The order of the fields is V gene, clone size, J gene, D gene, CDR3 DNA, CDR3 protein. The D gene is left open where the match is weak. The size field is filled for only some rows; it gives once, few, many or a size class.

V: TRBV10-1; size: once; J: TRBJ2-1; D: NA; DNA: TGCGCCAGCAGTGAGTCGATATTAAGAGGGAGCCCCGGTGAGCAGTTCTTC; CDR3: CASSESILRGSPGEQFF
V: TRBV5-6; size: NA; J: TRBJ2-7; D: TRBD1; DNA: TGTGCCAGCAGCCCGACAGGGGGCGCTTCCTACGAGCAGTACTTC; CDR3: CASSPTGGASYEQYF
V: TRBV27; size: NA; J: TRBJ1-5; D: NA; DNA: TGTGCCAGCAGTTCTTATAGCAATCAGCCCCAGCATTTT; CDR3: CASSSYSNQPQHF
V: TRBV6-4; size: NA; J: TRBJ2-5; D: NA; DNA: TGTGCCAGCAGTCCTAATTTCGGGAGCCGCCAAGAGACCCAGTACTTC; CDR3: CASSPNFGSRQETQYF
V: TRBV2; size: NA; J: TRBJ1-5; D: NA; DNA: TGTGCCAGCAGTGAAGCAGGGAAAGGGTTCAATTCCCAGCATTTT; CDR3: CASSEAGKGFNSQHF
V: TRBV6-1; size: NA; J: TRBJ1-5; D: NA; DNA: TGTGCCAGCAGTGAAGCCGGCAGGGAGAATCAGCCCCAGCATTTT; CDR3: CASSEAGRENQPQHF
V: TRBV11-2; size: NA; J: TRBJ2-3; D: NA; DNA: TGTGCCAGCAGCGCGGACCTGACAGATACGCAGTATTTT; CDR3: CASSADLTDTQYF
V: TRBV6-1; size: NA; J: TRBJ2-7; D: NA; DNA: TGTGCCAGCAGTGATTCCGGACGCGGGTACGAGCAGTACTTC; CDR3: CASSDSGRGYEQYF
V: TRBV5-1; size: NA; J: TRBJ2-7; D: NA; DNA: TGCGCCAGCAGCTTGGAACAGGCTAGAGGCGAGCAGTACTTC; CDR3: CASSLEQARGEQYF
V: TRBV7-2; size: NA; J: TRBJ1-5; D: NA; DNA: TGTGCCAGCAGCTCCAGCGGGCCCCAGCATTTT; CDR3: CASSSSGPQHF
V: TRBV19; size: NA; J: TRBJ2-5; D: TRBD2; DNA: TGTGCCAGTAGCATAGCGGGACAAGAGACCCAGTACTTC; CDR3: CASSIAGQETQYF
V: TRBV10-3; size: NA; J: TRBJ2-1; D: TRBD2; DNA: TGTGCCATCAGTGAGTCCCAAGCGGGAGGCTCTAATGAGCAGTTCTTC; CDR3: CAISESQAGGSNEQFF
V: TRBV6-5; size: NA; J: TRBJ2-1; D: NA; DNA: TGTGCCAGCAGCCAACAGGTGTACAATGAGCAGTTCTTC; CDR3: CASSQQVYNEQFF
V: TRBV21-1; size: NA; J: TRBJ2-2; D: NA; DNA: TGTGCCAGCAGCAAAGGGGAGGGTATACAGGAACACCGGGGAGCTGTTTTT; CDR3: CASSKGEGIQEHRGAVF
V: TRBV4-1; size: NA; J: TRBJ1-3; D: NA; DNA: TGCGCCAGCAGCCGGGAGGGCCGGAACACCATATATTTT; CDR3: CASSREGRNTIYF